The clone carrying this T cell receptor beta chain has more than one count but fewer than ten. This entry comes from a study of blood T cells in healthy people across ages. A second PCR of 7 to 11 cycles used a sample-barcoded 5' primer and a J-beta primer mix. TCRdb reanalysed the 5' RACE reads using MiXCR and keeps one entry per CDR3 protein. The sample lists roughly 1,100,000 distinct CDR3 sequences; approximately 25% were seen once. Germline-derived CDR1 and CDR2 are SNHLY and FYNNEI. Trimming stripped 6 bases from V and 1 base from J, with 13 bases between. CDR3 size: 15 residues. The data were also submitted as part of a second study, on T cells of mothers and their children. This second report adds: Similar effects of thymic selection on TCR recombination output were recorded in related and unrelated pairs.

The rearrangement uses TRBV2 and TRBJ1-3; D is ambiguous. Material for sequencing was blood. This clonotype was sampled from a girl aged 2 to 9 in good health. The CDR3 here is CASRGNGLSGNTIYF. CDR3 sequence (DNA): TGTGCCAGCAGAGGTAACGGATTATCTGGAAACACCATATATTTT.